Below, 27 T cell receptor beta chains from the same sample are listed, as sequenced in a study of T cells in localized non-small cell lung cancer. Repertoires were generated with immunoSEQ multiplex PCR, while TCRdb's copy carries only in-frame clones and drops some. The profile shows thousands of clones, around 36% of them singletons. Sequenced here: lung tumor tissue, sampled before any cancer treatment. These receptors all come from a man aged 35 to 69 with stage II lung adenocarcinoma.

A word on this clone: The sample has other DNA sequences that encode this CDR3 too. The V and J genes are TRBV19 and TRBJ2-5; maybe TRBD1 (8 bases). Germline CDR1 is LNHDA and CDR2 is SQIVND (reference sequence). V lost 3 bases, J lost 4 bases, and 15 bases lay in between. This CDR3 has 15 residues. CDR3 region: CASSMAGGGGETQYF. In DNA form, the CDR3 reads TGTGCCAGTAGTATGGCAGGGGGCGGGGGAGAGACCCAGTACTTC. Based on the CDR3 plus reference TRBV19 and TRBJ2-5, the full variable domain is DGGITQSPKYLFRKEGQNVTLSCEQNLNHDAMYWYRQDPGQGLRLIYYSQIVNDFQKGDIAEGYSVSREKKESFPLTVTSAQKNPTAFYLCASSMAGGGGETQYFGPGTRLLVL.

This clone was recorded a few times. This sequence joins TRBV19 and TRBJ2-3; possible D gene TRBD2, 6 bases. Trimming removed 3 bases at V and 5 bases at J, with 15 bases between. Per germline, CDR1 LNHDA and CDR2 SQIVND (reference sequence). The CDR3 is made up of 15 amino acids. The chain's CDR3 is CASSISRGRGDTQYF. The DNA for the CDR3 is TGTGCCAGTAGTATTAGTCGGGGGAGAGGAGATACGCAGTATTTT.

To note about this clone: A junction boundary mismatches the germline segment, possibly from a read error. The chain joins TRBV14 to TRBJ2-7; D gene ambiguous. Germline lookup yields CDR1 SGHDN and CDR2 FVKESK. The CDR3 sequence is 15 residues long. Here the CDR3 DNA reads TGTGCCAGCAGCCAGTCGACACCAGGTGCCTACGAACAGTACTTC. Residues: CASSQSTPGAYEQYF.

This clone was counted a few times. The chain joins TRBV6-8 to TRBJ1-2; D gene ambiguous. CDR1 is MNHGY and CDR2 is SAAAGT in the germline V gene. The CDR3 has 13 amino acids. V was shortened by 0 bases and J by 6 bases, with 8 bases between the two germline ends. CDR3 amino acids: CASSYSIGDGYTF. The CDR3 DNA reads as TGTGCCAGCAGTTACTCGATCGGAGATGGCTACACCTTC.

This chain connects TRBV9 to TRBJ2-4; tentative D call: TRBD2 (6 bases). Trimming cost V 9 bases and J 0 bases, with 22 bases left between them. Germline CDR1 is SGDLS and CDR2 is YYNGEE. The CDR3 contains 17 residues. CDR3: CATGGQSKKLAKNIQYF. DNA of the CDR3: TGTGCCACCGGAGGGCAGAGCAAAAAGTTAGCCAAAAACATTCAGTACTTC.

The chain employs TRBV6-8 and TRBJ2-3; TRBD2 matches 8 bases. Germline assignment: CDR1 MNHGY and CDR2 SAAAGT. This CDR3 has 15 amino acids. Trimming cost V 9 bases and J 1 base; bases outside gene matches: 9. The CDR3 is CASRRWRGGTDTQYF. Here the CDR3 DNA reads TGTGCCAGTCGGAGGTGGCGGGGGGGCACAGATACGCAGTATTTT.

The count of this clone is one. V gene TRBV19 combines with J gene TRBJ1-5; tentative D call: TRBD1 (6 bases). Germline CDR1 LNHDA, CDR2 SQIVND (reference sequence). This CDR3 is built from 17 residues. The V gene lost 6 bases and the J gene lost 0 bases, with 18 bases spanning the gap. CDR3 nucleotide sequence: TGTGCCAGTAGCCCAATGGGTAGGGGGTATAGCAATCAGCCCCAGCATTTT. This codes for CASSPMGRGYSNQPQHF. The whole variable domain, filled in from reference TRBV19 and TRBJ1-5, reads DGGITQSPKYLFRKEGQNVTLSCEQNLNHDAMYWYRQDPGQGLRLIYYSQIVNDFQKGDIAEGYSVSREKKESFPLTVTSAQKNPTAFYLCASSPMGRGYSNQPQHFGDGTRLSIL.

J is TRBJ2-1 and V is TRBV18; D perhaps matches TRBD2 (5 bases). Trimming cost V 3 bases and J 9 bases, with 9 bases left between them. Germline V gene lookup returns CDR1 KGHSH and CDR2 LQKENI. There are 12 residues in the CDR3. The CDR3: CASSPSSGEQFF. CDR3 coding DNA: TGTGCCAGCTCACCGAGCAGCGGTGAGCAGTTCTTC.

This clone has more than one count but fewer than ten. This sequence joins TRBV11-3 and TRBJ1-6, with D hard to call. Germline assignment: CDR1 SGHNT and CDR2 YENEEA. Trimming pared 4 bases from V and 8 bases from J, leaving 12 bases between. This CDR3 has 14 residues. CDR3 in amino acids: CASSSERMDSPLHF. The CDR3, as DNA: TGTGCCAGCAGCTCGGAGAGAATGGATTCACCCCTCCACTTT.

V is TRBV23-1 and J is TRBJ2-7, with D perhaps matching TRBD1 (6 bases). TRBV23-1 is treated as an ORF (open reading frame) with a function not yet certain. The CDR3 loop spans 13 amino acids. V was clipped by 6 bases and J by 8 bases, with 17 bases between them. Written as DNA, the CDR3 is TGCGCCAGCAGCTTGACCAACAGGGAGAAGCAGTACTTC. It translates to CASSLTNREKQYF.

The V call is TRBV10-3, the J call TRBJ2-2; D is undetermined. V gave up 0 bases and J gave up 3 bases, with 8 bases separating them. This CDR3 has 15 amino acids. In germline, CDR1 is ENHRY, CDR2 SYGVKD. The CDR3 region has the DNA TGTGCCATCAGTGAGTCTGGCCAAGACACCGGGGAGCTGTTTTTT. It encodes CAISESGQDTGELFF.

The chain has TRBV30 and TRBJ2-3; 14 bases are a match to TRBD2. The CDR3 has 16 amino acids. Looked up from germline, CDR1 is GTSNPN and CDR2 is SVGIG (reference sequence). After removal of 2 bases from V and 5 bases from J, the junction contained 6 bases not matched to a gene. This CDR3 is CAWSLGTSGGGDTQYF. CDR3 nucleotide sequence: TGTGCCTGGAGTCTGGGGACTAGCGGGGGAGGAGATACGCAGTATTTT. Full variable domain (rest looked up from reference TRBV30 and TRBJ2-3): SQTIHQWPATLVQPVGSPLSLECTVEGTSNPNLYWYRQAAGRGLQLLFYSVGIGQISSEVPQNLSASRPQDRQFILSSKKLLLSDSGFYLCAWSLGTSGGGDTQYFGPGTRLTVL.

This clone is medium-sized within its sample. The chain links TRBV11-3 to TRBJ2-3; 11 bases map to TRBD2. The CDR3 extends over 14 amino acids. The V gene end was trimmed by 4 bases and the J gene end by 5 bases; junction bases not matched to a gene: 2. CDR1 and CDR2 from the germline V gene are SGHNT and YENEEA. The CDR3 DNA reads as TGTGCCAGCAGCTCAGGACTAGCGGGAGATACGCAGTATTTT. It encodes CASSSGLAGDTQYF.

This clone counts as large. This chain connects TRBV30 to TRBJ1-6; weak D call: TRBD1 (6 bases). The CDR3 is 15 residues long. Germline CDR1 is GTSNPN and CDR2 is SVGIG (reference sequence). V lost 0 bases, J lost 7 bases, and 13 bases lay in between. The CDR3 nucleotides are TGTGCCTGGAGTGTAAAGGGGGATGAGAATTCACCCCTCCACTTT. Its translation is CAWSVKGDENSPLHF.

The chain uses TRBV6-8 and TRBJ1-5; 8 positions agree with TRBD1. Germline-derived CDR1 and CDR2 are MNHGY and SAAAGT. The CDR3 loop spans 13 amino acids. Losses at the gene ends were 10 bases for V and 3 bases for J; bases not matched to a gene: 5. The CDR3 spells CATGTGLNQPQHF. CDR3 bases: TGTGCCACGGGGACAGGACTCAATCAGCCCCAGCATTTT.

By sample fraction, this clone is medium-sized. The rearrangement uses TRBV6-8 and TRBJ1-3; D is perhaps TRBD1 (5 bases). Trimming pared 10 bases from V and 0 bases from J, leaving 10 bases between. Germline V CDR1 and CDR2: MNHGY, SAAAGT. This CDR3 spans 13 amino acids. The CDR3 DNA sequence: TGTGCCATCAGGGCAGACTCTGGAAACACCATATATTTT. Amino acids: CAIRADSGNTIYF.

This clone was observed a few times. The V gene is TRBV2, the J gene TRBJ2-2, with 8 bases aligning to TRBD1. Losses at the gene ends were 6 bases for V and 0 bases for J; bases not matched to a gene: 3. This CDR3 comprises 15 residues. The germline V gene encodes CDR1 SNHLY and CDR2 FYNNEI. The CDR3 here is CASRDREANTGELFF. CDR3 coding DNA: TGTGCCAGCAGGGACAGGGAGGCGAACACCGGGGAGCTGTTTTTT.

This clone is deemed medium-sized. The chain has TRBV11-3 and TRBJ1-1, with TRBD1 identical over 9 bases. Per germline, CDR1 SGHNT and CDR2 YENEEA. The CDR3 runs 15 residues. The ends lost 5 bases at V and 3 bases at J; junction bases unmatched: 7. The CDR3 DNA is TGTGCCAGCAGCATCACAGGGGGCGGTTACACTGAAGCTTTCTTT. Its protein product is CASSITGGGYTEAFF.

This chain uses TRBV15 with TRBJ2-1, with 8 bases fitting TRBD2. CDR3 length equals 15 residues. V trimming: 4 bases; J trimming: 8 bases; junction bases outside the gene matches: 10. Germline V gene sequence: CDR1 LNHNV, CDR2 YYDKDF (reference sequence). CDR3 amino acids: CATSTTRGGRDEQFF. The CDR3 DNA follows: TGTGCCACCAGCACCACTCGGGGGGGCCGGGATGAGCAGTTCTTC.

This clone was counted only a few times. The chain uses TRBV10-3 and TRBJ1-2, with TRBD1 matching 8 bases. The CDR3 spans 13 residues. Losses at the gene ends were 10 bases for V and 3 bases for J; bases not matched to a gene: 7. The germline V gene has CDR1 ENHRY and CDR2 SYGVKD. CDR3 nucleotide sequence: TGTGCCACCCGGACAGGGTTGGACTATGGCTACACCTTC. Its protein is CATRTGLDYGYTF.

Judged by abundance, this clone is large. The chain has TRBV28 and TRBJ2-7; TRBD2 agrees at 8 bases. The CDR3 is 14 residues long. The V segment lost 6 bases and the J segment 0 bases; nucleotides outside the gene matches: 4. Per the germline V gene, CDR1 is MDHEN and CDR2 is SYDVKM. CDR3 protein: CASSPGTSSYEQYF. CDR3 nucleotides: TGTGCCAGCAGCCCCGGGACTAGCTCCTACGAGCAGTACTTC.

The gene calls are TRBV28 and TRBJ2-7, with D unclear. CDR3 length equals 16 residues. Trimming stripped 4 bases from V and 1 base from J, with 17 bases between. The germline V gene has CDR1 MDHEN and CDR2 SYDVKM. Here the CDR3 reads CASSSGGELGSYEQYF. CDR3 DNA sequence: TGTGCCAGCAGTTCGGGTGGAGAGTTAGGTTCCTACGAGCAGTACTTC.

This clone was recorded a few times. The rearrangement uses TRBV6-8 and TRBJ2-2, with D perhaps being TRBD1 or TRBD2 (5 bases each). Trimming removed 7 bases from V and 0 bases from J, with 12 bases in between. This CDR3 is 15 amino acids long. Germline V gene sequence: CDR1 MNHGY, CDR2 SAAAGT. The CDR3 reads CASTGTSANTGELFF. Written as DNA, the CDR3 is TGTGCCAGCACTGGGACCTCTGCGAACACCGGGGAGCTGTTTTTT.

The chain carries TRBV6-8 and TRBJ2-5, with D tentatively TRBD1 (6 bases). Germline-derived CDR1 and CDR2 are MNHGY and SAAAGT. The CDR3 is made up of 13 amino acids. Trimming left V 5 bases short and J 1 base short, with 8 bases between. The CDR3 is CASSGTFQETQYF. CDR3 nucleotides: TGTGCCAGCAGTGGGACATTCCAAGAGACCCAGTACTTC.

Judged by abundance, this clone is medium-sized. The chain has TRBV11-3 and TRBJ2-1; possible D gene TRBD2, 5 bases. This CDR3 has 15 residues. Deletions cut 5 bases from V and 4 bases from J, with 15 bases between. The germline V gene has CDR1 SGHNT and CDR2 YENEEA. The CDR3 loop is CASSPPGSGYNEQFF. The CDR3 nucleotides are TGTGCCAGCAGCCCACCGGGGTCTGGTTACAATGAGCAGTTCTTC.

The rearrangement uses TRBV18 and TRBJ1-1, with D possibly matching TRBD1 (6 bases). This CDR3 has 15 amino acids. In germline, CDR1 is KGHSH, CDR2 LQKENI. Between the trimmed V and J ends, which lost 1 base and 11 bases, there was a span of 20 bases. CDR3 sequence (DNA): TGTGCCAGCTCACCACGAGACAGGACTTTTGAGGGTGCTTTCTTT. It specifies CASSPRDRTFEGAFF.

This chain joins TRBV19 and TRBJ1-1; D remains ambiguous. V lost 6 bases to trimming and J lost 8 bases, with 16 bases between them. The CDR3 contains 13 residues. From germline, CDR1 is LNHDA and CDR2 SQIVND (reference sequence). The CDR3 coding sequence is TGTGCCAGTAGCCTACAGAGGTTCGCCGAAGCTTTCTTT. It yields the protein CASSLQRFAEAFF.